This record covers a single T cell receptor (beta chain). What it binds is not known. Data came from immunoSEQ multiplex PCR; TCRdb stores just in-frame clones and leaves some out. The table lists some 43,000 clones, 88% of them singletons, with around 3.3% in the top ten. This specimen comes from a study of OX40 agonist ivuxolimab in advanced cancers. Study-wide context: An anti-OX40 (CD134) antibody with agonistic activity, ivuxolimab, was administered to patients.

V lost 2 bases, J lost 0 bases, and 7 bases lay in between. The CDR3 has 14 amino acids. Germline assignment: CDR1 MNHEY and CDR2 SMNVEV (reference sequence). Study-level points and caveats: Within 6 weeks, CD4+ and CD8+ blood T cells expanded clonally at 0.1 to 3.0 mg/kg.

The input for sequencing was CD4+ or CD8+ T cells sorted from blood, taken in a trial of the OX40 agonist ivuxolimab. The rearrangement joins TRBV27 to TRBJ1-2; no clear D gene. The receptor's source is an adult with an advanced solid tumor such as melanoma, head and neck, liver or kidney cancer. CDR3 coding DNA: TGTGCCAGCAGTTTAATGGGATCTAACTATGGCTACACCTTC. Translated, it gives CASSLMGSNYGYTF.